The sequence of this T cell receptor beta chain was determined in a study of CD8 T cells in ankylosing spondylitis. TCRdb independently ran MiXCR on the 5' RACE reads; one entry per CDR3 protein. Of 250,000 to 350,000 distinct CDR3 sequences listed, under 25% are singletons. Whole-study findings and limits: Reportedly, disease-linked clones are significantly enriched in ankylosing spondylitis patients' matched synovial fluid.

This clonotype has a handful of counts. Its antigen is unidentified. CDR3 length: 14 amino acids. Per germline, CDR1 MDHEN and CDR2 SYDVKM. With 7 bases removed from V and 8 bases from J, the gap between germline ends came to 17 bases. The rearrangement uses TRBV28 and TRBJ1-4; tentatively, D is TRBD1 (5 bases). The clonotype comes from a female donor with ankylosing spondylitis or in good health (not recorded which). Specimen: blood, either unsorted or a sorted T cell fraction (not recorded which). In DNA, the CDR3 is TGTGCCAGCACCCCGGTAGAGACAGACGAAAAACTGTTTTTT. It specifies CASTPVETDEKLFF. Full variable domain (remainder filled in from reference TRBV28 and TRBJ1-4): DVKVTQSSRYLVKRTGEKVFLECVQDMDHENMFWYRQDPGLGLRLIYFSYDVKMKEKGDIPEGYSVSREKKERFSLILESASTNQTSMYLCASTPVETDEKLFFGSGTQLSVL.